A single sample is the source of the 3 T cell receptor beta chains below, sequenced in a study of CD8+CD57+ T cells in acquired aplastic anemia. The patients chosen for sequencing had shown expansion of CD8+CD57+ cells (detected by flow cytometry). The template for TCR beta VDJ and CDR3 sequence profiling was genomic DNA. TCRdb re-called the reads through MiXCR, storing one row per CDR3 protein. Among just over 450,000 distinct CDR3 sequences listed, roughly 34% were seen once. Material: sorted CD4+, CD8+, or CD8+CD57+ T cells (not recorded which) from PBMCs. The receptors shown here come from a human donor with aplastic anemia.

There are many counts of this clonotype. The chain couples TRBV19 to TRBJ2-7, with unresolved D. This CDR3 has 15 residues. The germline CDR1 and CDR2 sequences are LNHDA and SQIVND (reference sequence). Trimming left V 3 bases short and J 3 bases short, with 15 bases between. The CDR3 coding sequence is TGTGCCAGTAGTATGAAAGGGTACGTGGGCTACGAGCAGTACTTC. Its protein is CASSMKGYVGYEQYF.

The V and J genes are TRBV11-1 and TRBJ2-3, with D perhaps matching TRBD1 or TRBD2 (6 bases each). Trimming cost V 6 bases and J 2 bases, with 21 bases left between them. CDR1 is SGHAT and CDR2 is FQDESV in the germline V gene (reference sequence). CDR3 length equals 17 residues. CDR3: CASSRRTGGRVTDTQYF. CDR3 sequence (DNA): TGTGCCAGCAGTCGTCGCACTGGGGGGCGGGTCACAGATACGCAGTATTTT.

In the case of this clonotype: A read error may produce the germline difference seen at one junction end. This rearrangement joins TRBV4-3 to TRBJ2-3, with 12 positions matching TRBD2. CDR1 is LGHNA, CDR2 YSLEER, per germline. CDR3 size: 14 residues. DNA for the CDR3: TGCGCCCGCAGCCAGACTAGCGGGGGTTTTACGCAGTATTTT. This codes for CARSQTSGGFTQYF.